This entry lists 30 T cell receptor beta chains sequenced from one sample in a study of blood T cell repertoires in COVID-19 (dated by TCRdb to the early 2020s). Libraries were built with the immunoSEQ multiplex PCR assay. TCRdb took this table from immuneACCESS and kept in-frame rearrangements with V and J called. Such tables lack part of the clones; where checked against another copy, unresolved V genes explain under half of the gap, and the rest is unexplained. This sample comprises roughly 34,000 clones, 90% of them detected only once. 1.5% to 1.9% of the sample rests with the top ten. Sequences were obtained from peripheral blood. The origin of the receptors is a man between 60 and 75 years old with active COVID-19.

This clone was counted between two and nine times. The CDR3 bases are TGTGCCAGTAGTATAGGGCGTGGGAGCGACACCGGGGAGCTGTTTTTT. This encodes CASSIGRGSDTGELFF. The chain uses TRBV19 and TRBJ2-2, with D possibly being TRBD2 (5 bases). This CDR3 region has 16 residues. V dropped 1 base and J dropped 3 bases, with 12 bases sitting between them. Per the germline V gene, CDR1 is LNHDA and CDR2 is SQIVND (reference sequence).

The chain uses TRBV5-1 and TRBJ1-2, with a weak D call TRBD1 (6 bases). CDR1 SGHRS and CDR2 YFSETQ come from the germline V gene. The CDR3 length is 14 residues. Deletions cut 0 bases from V and 4 bases from J, with 10 bases between. In DNA, the CDR3 is TGCGCCAGCAGCTTGGGGGGGCGCGGCTATGGCTACACCTTC. This sequence encodes CASSLGGRGYGYTF.

The V call is TRBV28, the J call TRBJ2-1, with 11 positions matching TRBD1. The CDR3 covers 20 residues. The germline V gene encodes CDR1 MDHEN and CDR2 SYDVKM. V shed 2 bases, J shed 4 bases, and the junction held 16 bases outside the gene matches. The CDR3 nucleotides are TGTGCCAGCAGTTTAAGTACAGGACAGGGGGCCTTACTCCTTTACAATGAGCAGTTCTTC. This gives the protein CASSLSTGQGALLLYNEQFF.

Only one count was recorded for this clone. The gene calls are TRBV12-3 or TRBV12-4 and TRBJ1-2; 8 bases map to TRBD1. The ends lost 1 base at V and 8 bases at J; junction bases unmatched: 0. This CDR3 comprises 12 residues. Written as DNA, the CDR3 is TGTGCCAGCAGTTTAGGGGACAGGGGCTACACCTTC. Translation: CASSLGDRGYTF.

This clone was counted once. The V and J genes are TRBV5-1 and TRBJ1-1, with D tentatively TRBD1 (6 bases). Per the germline V gene, CDR1 is SGHRS and CDR2 is YFSETQ. The CDR3 is 15 amino acids. V dropped 4 bases and J dropped 1 base, with 14 bases sitting between them. CDR3 sequence: CASSLEGGANTEAFF. In nucleotides, the CDR3 is TGCGCCAGCAGCCTGGAGGGGGGGGCGAACACTGAAGCTTTCTTT.

This clone was found once. J is TRBJ1-2 and V is TRBV5-4, with a possible D match to TRBD1 (5 bases). The CDR3 extends over 13 amino acids. V gave up 1 base and J gave up 4 bases, with 8 bases separating them. CDR1 and CDR2 from the germline V gene are SGHNT and YYREEE (reference sequence). The CDR3 sequence is CASSLQGGYGYTF. The CDR3 coding sequence is TGTGCCAGCAGCTTGCAGGGTGGCTATGGCTACACCTTC.

The rearrangement links TRBV13 to TRBJ2-3; TRBD2 aligns across 12 bases. The CDR3 contains 18 residues. The germline gives CDR1 PRHDT, CDR2 FYEKMQ (reference sequence). The V segment lost 4 bases and the J segment 2 bases; nucleotides outside the gene matches: 10. CDR3 DNA sequence: TGTGCCAGCAGCTCCAGGGTCGGACTAGCGGGGTTCACAGATACGCAGTATTTT. Protein: CASSSRVGLAGFTDTQYF.

This chain joins TRBV18 and TRBJ1-1; 10 bases are shared with TRBD1. The junction had 17 bases not matched to a gene; V was cut back by 1 base and J by 12 bases. The germline V gene encodes CDR1 KGHSH and CDR2 LQKENI. The length of the CDR3 is 17 residues. This CDR3 reads CASSPQGRDRGLSGTFF. The DNA of the CDR3 is TGTGCCAGCTCACCACAGGGCCGGGACAGGGGCCTCAGTGGAACTTTCTTT.

This rearrangement joins TRBV11-2 to TRBJ1-1; D unresolved. Deletions cut 3 bases from V and 1 base from J, with 9 bases between. Germline V CDR1 and CDR2: SGHAT, FQNNGV. This CDR3 region has 14 residues. DNA of the CDR3: TGTGCCAGCAGCTTGACACTTCGGAACACTGAAGCTTTCTTT. Translation: CASSLTLRNTEAFF.

The V call is TRBV3-1 (or the pseudogene TRBV3-2), the J call TRBJ2-7; 10 nucleotides match TRBD2. The CDR3 covers 16 residues. Unmatched junction bases numbered 2, after V lost 0 bases and J lost 0 bases. Germline V lookup: CDR1 LGHDT, CDR2 YNNKEL (reference sequence). CDR3 region: CASSQDERGGSYEQYF. The CDR3 DNA reads TGTGCCAGCAGCCAAGATGAGCGGGGGGGCTCCTACGAGCAGTACTTC.

CDR3 coding DNA: TGTGCCAGCAGCTTAGGGGGACAGTCCGAGCAGTACTTC. Translating gives CASSLGGQSEQYF. The chain links TRBV11-2 to TRBJ2-7, with 7 bases matching TRBD1. Germline assignment: CDR1 SGHAT and CDR2 FQNNGV. The CDR3 totals 13 residues. Trimming removed 1 base from V and 6 bases from J; junction bases left unmatched: 3.

The V gene is TRBV9, the J gene TRBJ1-2; 10 nucleotides agree with TRBD1. From germline, CDR1 is SGDLS and CDR2 YYNGEE. This CDR3 contains 14 residues. With 4 bases clipped from V and 7 bases from J, the junction kept 7 bases outside the gene matches. The CDR3 nucleotides read TGTGCCAGCAGCTTTCGACAGGGGGCAGGTGGCTACACCTTC. Protein product: CASSFRQGAGGYTF. The entire variable domain, with the rest obtained from reference TRBV9 and TRBJ1-2, is as follows: DSGVTQTPKHLITATGQRVTLRCSPRSGDLSVYWYQQSLDQGLQFLIQYYNGEERAKGNILERFSAQQFPDLHSELNLSSLELGDSALYFCASSFRQGAGGYTFGSGTRLTVV.

The chain carries TRBV7-9 and TRBJ1-6; the D gene is possibly TRBD1 (6 bases). Germline-derived CDR1 and CDR2 are SEHNR and FQNEAQ (reference sequence). The CDR3 loop spans 14 amino acids. V lost 5 bases, J lost 10 bases, and 15 bases lay in between. The CDR3 protein is CASSPEGHPSPLHF. The CDR3 DNA follows: TGTGCCAGCAGCCCCGAGGGACATCCCTCACCCCTCCACTTT.

V usage is TRBV7-8 and J usage is TRBJ1-1, with TRBD1 matching 8 bases. Germline CDR1 reads SGHVS; CDR2 reads FQNEAQ. V shed 5 bases, J shed 7 bases, and the junction held 9 bases outside the gene matches. The CDR3 runs to 14 residues. CDR3 sequence (DNA): TGTGCCAGCAGCCAGGGACAGGTCAGGGGTGAAGCTTTCTTT. Protein product: CASSQGQVRGEAFF.

The chain uses TRBV4-3 and TRBJ1-4; perhaps TRBD1 as D (6 bases). Germline V lookup: CDR1 LGHNA, CDR2 YSLEER. CDR3 length: 14 residues. The V end lost 1 base, the J end lost 16 bases, and 19 bases lay between the germline ends. CDR3 loop: CASSQGAGATVEFF. The CDR3 coding sequence is TGCGCCAGCAGCCAAGGGGCGGGGGCGACGGTGGAGTTTTTT.

The J gene is TRBJ1-5, the V gene TRBV5-1, with 7 bases lining up with TRBD1. Germline V gene sequence: CDR1 SGHRS, CDR2 YFSETQ. This CDR3 comprises 15 residues. The J segment lost 0 bases and the V segment lost 4 bases, leaving 4 bases of the junction unmatched. The DNA for the CDR3 is TGCGCCAGCAGCCTGACAGGGTTTAGCAATCAGCCCCAGCATTTT. Protein: CASSLTGFSNQPQHF.

The rearrangement links TRBV7-3 to TRBJ1-2, with unresolved D. Germline CDR1 and CDR2: SGHTA and FQGTGA. This CDR3 region has 17 residues. Trimming pared 0 bases from V and 4 bases from J, leaving 18 bases between. The CDR3 region is CASSLTGGSLTVYGYTF. In nucleotides, the CDR3 is TGTGCCAGCAGCTTAACGGGTGGATCTCTAACAGTCTATGGCTACACCTTC.

This clone was found once. J is TRBJ1-6 and V is TRBV5-1, with 7 bases matching TRBD1. The germline CDR1 and CDR2 sequences are SGHRS and YFSETQ. Losses at the gene ends were 3 bases for V and 6 bases for J; bases not matched to a gene: 3. This CDR3 is built from 14 residues. In DNA, the CDR3 is TGCGCCAGCAGCTCGGCAGGGGGTAATTCACCCCTCCACTTT. This encodes CASSSAGGNSPLHF.

The chain has TRBV7-8 and TRBJ1-1; D unclear. This CDR3 has 16 amino acids. Germline V gene sequence: CDR1 SGHVS, CDR2 FQNEAQ. Deletions cut 6 bases from V and 1 base from J, with 18 bases between. The CDR3 DNA reads as TGTGCCAGCAGTCCCGAGGAATCTAGCGGGAACACTGAAGCTTTCTTT. Translating gives CASSPEESSGNTEAFF.

The V gene is TRBV4-3, the J gene TRBJ1-2; weak D call: TRBD1 (5 bases). The CDR3 has 14 residues. Germline V gene lookup returns CDR1 LGHNA and CDR2 YSLEER. Trimming removed 0 bases from V and 7 bases from J, with 12 bases in between. The CDR3 DNA follows: TGCGCCAGCAGCCAAGATCCAGGGCTGGGTGGCTACACCTTC. Translation: CASSQDPGLGGYTF.

J is TRBJ1-1 and V is TRBV9, with TRBD1 identical over 7 bases. Germline V lookup: CDR1 SGDLS, CDR2 YYNGEE. The ends lost 3 bases at V and 0 bases at J; junction bases unmatched: 8. This CDR3 has 16 amino acids. This CDR3 is CASSGGQNLMNTEAFF. The CDR3 DNA reads TGTGCCAGCAGCGGGGGACAGAATTTGATGAACACTGAAGCTTTCTTT.

The chain has TRBV6-5 and TRBJ2-2, with 8 bases aligning to TRBD1. Looked up from germline, CDR1 is MNHEY and CDR2 is SVGAGI. Trimming cost V 8 bases and J 2 bases; bases outside gene matches: 4. This CDR3 has 14 amino acids. The CDR3 here is CASRTGFNTGELFF. Written as DNA, the CDR3 is TGTGCCAGCCGGACAGGGTTTAACACCGGGGAGCTGTTTTTT.

The chain has TRBV6-2 or TRBV6-3 and TRBJ1-1, with D maybe TRBD1 (5 bases). The CDR3 is 16 residues long. Germline CDR1 and CDR2: MNHEY and SVGEGT. V was trimmed by 4 bases and J by 5 bases, leaving 20 bases between them. CDR3 sequence (DNA): TGTGCCAGCAGTTGGGGGAGGGTAGGGGAAAGAACTGAAGCTTTCTTT. Protein sequence: CASSWGRVGERTEAFF.

This chain joins TRBV24-1 and TRBJ2-6; D is perhaps TRBD2 (7 bases). V was shortened by 9 bases and J by 6 bases, with 11 bases between the two germline ends. From germline, CDR1 is KGHDR and CDR2 SFDVKD. The CDR3 length is 13 residues. CDR3: CATHGGPANVLTF. The CDR3, as DNA: TGTGCCACCCACGGGGGGCCGGCCAACGTCCTGACTTTC.

The chain uses TRBV5-1 and TRBJ2-3; D possibly corresponds to TRBD1 (5 bases). The ends were cut back, 1 base at V and 2 bases at J, with 11 bases in the middle. The germline gives CDR1 SGHRS, CDR2 YFSETQ. CDR3 length equals 15 residues. CDR3 DNA sequence: TGCGCCAGCAGCTTGATTGGCAGGGCCACAGATACGCAGTATTTT. Translating gives CASSLIGRATDTQYF.

The chain employs TRBV6-2 or TRBV6-3 and TRBJ2-7, with 11 bases fitting TRBD1. This CDR3 is 15 amino acids long. Germline V CDR1 and CDR2: MNHEY, SVGEGT. V was clipped by 6 bases and J by 1 base; unmatched bases: 5. CDR3 residues: CASSPDRGPSYEQYF. For the CDR3, the DNA is TGTGCCAGCAGCCCGGACAGGGGGCCGTCCTACGAGCAGTACTTC.

The rearrangement links TRBV7-8 to TRBJ1-5, with 7 bases lining up with TRBD1. The germline V gene has CDR1 SGHVS and CDR2 FQNEAQ. The CDR3 sequence is 13 residues long. V lost 5 bases to trimming and J lost 4 bases; unmatched junction nucleotides: 2. Written as DNA, the CDR3 is TGTGCCAGCAGCCAGGACAGGAATCAGCCCCAGCATTTT. Translating it yields CASSQDRNQPQHF. Full variable domain (rest looked up from reference TRBV7-8 and TRBJ1-5): GAGVSQSPRYKVAKRGQDVALRCDPISGHVSLFWYQQALGQGPEFLTYFQNEAQLDKSGLPSDRFFAERPEGSVSTLKIQRTQQEDSAVYLCASSQDRNQPQHFGDGTRLSIL.

This clone has a handful of counts. V and J are TRBV20-1 and TRBJ1-1, with 7 bases matching TRBD1. V dropped 3 bases and J dropped 5; count of bases not matched to a gene: 6. The CDR3 sequence is 13 residues long. The germline CDR1 and CDR2 sequences are DFQATT and SNEGSKA (reference sequence). CDR3 sequence reads: CSASVGQSTEAFF. The CDR3 nucleotides are TGCAGTGCTAGTGTGGGACAGTCGACTGAAGCTTTCTTT.

The J gene is TRBJ1-1, the V gene TRBV6-6, with 7 bases lining up with TRBD1. CDR1 is MNHNY, CDR2 SVGAGI, per germline (reference sequence). After removal of 0 bases from V and 4 bases from J, the junction contained 2 bases not matched to a gene. This CDR3 is built from 14 residues. CDR3 region: CASSYSAGGTEAFF. As DNA, the CDR3 is TGTGCCAGCAGTTACTCCGCAGGGGGCACTGAAGCTTTCTTT.

J is TRBJ2-7 and V is TRBV9; TRBD2 aligns across 13 bases. Germline-derived CDR1 and CDR2 are SGDLS and YYNGEE. V shed 1 base, J shed 5 bases, and the junction held 6 bases outside the gene matches. The CDR3 runs to 16 residues. Written as DNA, the CDR3 is TGTGCCAGCAGCGTAACCCAGACTAGCGGGGGGAACGAGCAGTACTTC. Protein sequence: CASSVTQTSGGNEQYF. Based on the CDR3 plus reference TRBV9 and TRBJ2-7, the full variable domain is DSGVTQTPKHLITATGQRVTLRCSPRSGDLSVYWYQQSLDQGLQFLIQYYNGEERAKGNILERFSAQQFPDLHSELNLSSLELGDSALYFCASSVTQTSGGNEQYFGPGTRLTVT.